The 3 T cell receptor beta chains presented below share a single source sample, sequenced in a study of beta chain features in type 1 diabetes. Expressed TCRB transcripts were sequenced because the entire RNA isolate underwent reverse transcription. This table comes from immunoSEQ multiplex PCR, and its TCRdb copy is limited to in-frame clones, with some not included. The sample yields about 260,000 clones, 68% seen once. Sequenced material: naive CD4+ T cells from blood. The receptors stem from a man under 40 in good health.

V is TRBV9 and J is TRBJ2-2; D gene unclear. The CDR3 covers 14 residues. Trimming cost V 1 base and J 1 base, with 5 bases left between them. Germline V CDR1 and CDR2: SGDLS, YYNGEE. CDR3 sequence: CASSVRENTGELFF. Here the CDR3 DNA reads TGTGCCAGCAGCGTAAGAGAGAACACCGGGGAGCTGTTTTTT.

This clone was observed a single time. The V and J genes are TRBV15 and TRBJ2-5, with D tentatively TRBD2 (5 bases). CDR3 length: 15 residues. V dropped 3 bases and J dropped 4 bases, with 15 bases sitting between them. Germline CDR1 and CDR2: LNHNV and YYDKDF (reference sequence). DNA for the CDR3: TGTGCCACCAGCAGGATAGACGAGGGAAGAGAGACCCAGTACTTC. Translating it yields CATSRIDEGRETQYF.

V and J are TRBV13 and TRBJ2-3; no clear D. The CDR3 has 14 amino acids. CDR1 and CDR2 from the germline V gene are PRHDT and FYEKMQ (reference sequence). Trimming stripped 4 bases from V and 3 bases from J, with 11 bases between. DNA of the CDR3: TGTGCCAGCAGCTCGCGTGAAACGACAGATACGCAGTATTTT. Protein product: CASSSRETTDTQYF.